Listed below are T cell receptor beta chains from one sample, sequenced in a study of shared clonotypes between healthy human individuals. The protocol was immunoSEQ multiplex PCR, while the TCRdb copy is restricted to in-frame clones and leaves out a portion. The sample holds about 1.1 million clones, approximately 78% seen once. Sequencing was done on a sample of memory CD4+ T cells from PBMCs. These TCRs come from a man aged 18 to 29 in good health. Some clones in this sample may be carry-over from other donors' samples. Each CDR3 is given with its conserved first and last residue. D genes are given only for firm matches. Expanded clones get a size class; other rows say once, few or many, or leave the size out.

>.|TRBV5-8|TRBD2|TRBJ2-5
CASSGSGRAQETQYF
TGTGCCAGCAGTGGGAGCGGGAGGGCCCAAGAGACCCAGTACTTC
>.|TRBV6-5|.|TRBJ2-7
CASRGDFIPYEQYF
TGTGCCAGCAGGGGGGACTTCATTCCCTACGAGCAGTACTTC
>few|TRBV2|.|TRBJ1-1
CASRTGGWTEAFF
TGTGCCAGCAGGACCGGGGGTTGGACTGAAGCTTTCTTT
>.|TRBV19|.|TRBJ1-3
CASSGSGSGNTIYF
TGTGCCAGTAGTGGCTCCGGCTCTGGAAACACCATATATTTT
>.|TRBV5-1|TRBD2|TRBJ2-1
CASSLAGASGMDEQFF
TGCGCCAGCAGCTTGGCCGGGGCTAGCGGGATGGATGAGCAGTTCTTC
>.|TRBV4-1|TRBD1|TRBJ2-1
CASSQDWGQGNEQFF
TGCGCCAGCAGCCAAGATTGGGGACAGGGAAATGAGCAGTTCTTC
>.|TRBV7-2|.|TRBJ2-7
CASSLGAGSYEQYF
TGTGCCAGCAGCTTAGGGGCGGGTTCTTACGAGCAGTACTTC
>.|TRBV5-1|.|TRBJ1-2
CASSLSSSGETNYGYTF
TGCGCCAGCAGCTTGTCGTCCTCCGGGGAAACTAACTATGGCTACACCTTC
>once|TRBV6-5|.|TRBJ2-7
CASSFGLKFLYEQYF
TGTGCCAGCAGTTTCGGACTAAAATTCCTCTACGAGCAGTACTTC
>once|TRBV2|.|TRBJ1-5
CASSAQLSRNQPQHF
TGTGCCAGCAGTGCCCAGCTTAGCAGGAATCAGCCCCAGCATTTT
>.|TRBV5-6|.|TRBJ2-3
CASSPGPGWNTDTQYF
TGTGCCAGCAGCCCTGGTCCTGGTTGGAACACAGATACGCAGTATTTT
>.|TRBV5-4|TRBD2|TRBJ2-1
CASSTGAWGSGDNEQFF
TGTGCCAGCAGCACGGGGGCCTGGGGTAGCGGGGACAATGAGCAGTTCTTC
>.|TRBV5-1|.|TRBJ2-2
CASSLAGPNTGELFF
TGCGCCAGCAGCTTGGCCGGGCCAAACACCGGGGAGCTGTTTTTT
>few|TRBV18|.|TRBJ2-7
CASSPPEAPYEQYF
TGTGCCAGCTCACCACCGGAGGCTCCCTACGAGCAGTACTTC
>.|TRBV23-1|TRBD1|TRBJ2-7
CASKGQGVNEQYF
TGCGCCAGCAAGGGACAGGGGGTTAACGAGCAGTACTTC
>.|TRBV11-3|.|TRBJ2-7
CASSLGQGSAGEQYF
TGTGCCAGCAGCTTAGGACAGGGTTCTGCGGGGGAGCAGTACTTC
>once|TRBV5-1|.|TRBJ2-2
CASSLGGTNTGELFF
TGCGCCAGCAGCTTGGGCGGAACGAACACCGGGGAGCTGTTTTTT
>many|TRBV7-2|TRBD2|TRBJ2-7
CASSPGTSGRRIGYEQYF
TGTGCCAGCAGCCCTGGGACTAGCGGGAGGAGAATTGGCTACGAGCAGTACTTC
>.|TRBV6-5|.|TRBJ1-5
CASRETGDQPQHF
TGTGCCAGCAGGGAGACGGGGGATCAGCCCCAGCATTTT
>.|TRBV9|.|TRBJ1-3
CASSSQGLFSGNTIYF
TGTGCCAGCAGCTCACAAGGGCTCTTCTCTGGAAACACCATATATTTT
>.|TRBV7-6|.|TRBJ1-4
CASSQYSTNEKLFF
TGTGCCAGCAGCCAATACTCGACTAATGAAAAACTGTTTTTT
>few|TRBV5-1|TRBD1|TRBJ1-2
CASSPGDRNYGYTF
TGCGCCAGCAGCCCAGGGGACAGGAACTATGGCTACACCTTC
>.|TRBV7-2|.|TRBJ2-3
CASSLDRTDTQYF
TGTGCCAGCAGCTTAGATAGAACAGATACGCAGTATTTT
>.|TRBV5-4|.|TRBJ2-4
CASSQDRTAYIQYF
TGTGCCAGCAGCCAAGATAGGACCGCGTACATTCAGTACTTC
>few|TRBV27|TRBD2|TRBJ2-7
CASKGAGVEQYF
TGTGCCAGCAAAGGGGCGGGAGTTGAGCAGTACTTC
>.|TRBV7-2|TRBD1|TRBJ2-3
CASSLVGTVSTDTQYF
TGTGCCAGCAGCTTAGTCGGGACAGTTAGCACAGATACGCAGTATTTT
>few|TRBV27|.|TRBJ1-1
CASSSPIRNTEAFF
TGTGCCAGCAGTTCTCCCATCCGTAACACTGAAGCTTTCTTT
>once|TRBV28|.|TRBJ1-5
CASDNPDQPQHF
TGTGCCAGCGACAACCCTGATCAGCCCCAGCATTTT
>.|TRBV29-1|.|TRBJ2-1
CSALSGEASSYNEQFF
TGCAGCGCCTTGTCAGGGGAGGCAAGCTCCTACAATGAGCAGTTCTTC
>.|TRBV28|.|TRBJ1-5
CASSYNNQPQHF
TGTGCCAGCAGCTATAACAATCAGCCCCAGCATTTT
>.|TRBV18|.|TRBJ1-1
CASSLPSGSGAEAFF
TGTGCCAGCTCACTTCCCTCGGGGAGTGGGGCTGAAGCTTTCTTT
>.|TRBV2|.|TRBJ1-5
CASRRGAYSNQPQHF
TGTGCCAGCAGAAGGGGGGCTTATAGCAATCAGCCCCAGCATTTT
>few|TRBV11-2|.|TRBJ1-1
CASSLVSHASTEAFF
TGTGCCAGCAGCTTAGTCTCCCACGCGAGCACTGAAGCTTTCTTT
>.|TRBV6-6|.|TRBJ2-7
CASSPRQGGLLYEQYF
TGTGCCAGCAGCCCCAGGCAGGGGGGCCTACTGTACGAGCAGTACTTC
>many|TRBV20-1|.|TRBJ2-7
CSARDVEEGYF
TGCAGTGCTAGAGATGTGGAGGAGGGGTACTTC
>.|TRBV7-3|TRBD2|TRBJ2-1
CASSFSAGGPTNEQFF
TGTGCCAGCAGCTTTTCAGCGGGAGGGCCGACTAATGAGCAGTTCTTC
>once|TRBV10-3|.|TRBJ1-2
CAIAPGTTYGYTF
TGTGCCATCGCTCCAGGAACTACCTATGGCTACACCTTC
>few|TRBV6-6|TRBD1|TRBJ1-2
CASSNSRGLSYGYTF
TGTGCCAGCAGTAACTCCAGGGGGTTGAGCTATGGCTACACCTTC